This T cell receptor beta chain emerged from a study of blood T cell repertoires in COVID-19. About the research overall: There were acute and convalescent COVID-19 samples, and they came from the United States, Italy and Spain. Sample material is recorded as cDNA or gDNA derived from T cells, B-cell-depleted T cells, or PBMCs.

Germline V lookup: CDR1 SGHRS, CDR2 YFSETQ. V gave up 7 bases and J gave up 6 bases, with 17 bases separating them. The CDR3 totals 14 residues. Original handling: Nucleated cell number was recorded as an estimate derived from reference gene primer amplification. TCRdb's copy holds only in-frame clones and misses some; the assay was immunoSEQ multiplex PCR. Clone size and V and J calls were adopted from that table, with D and trimming inferred from the DNA. The sample contains about 65,000 clones, 90% of which appear only once. The chain recombines TRBV5-1 with TRBJ1-5; D is possibly TRBD1 (5 bases). This TCR came from a man between 60 and 70 years old with acute or convalescent COVID-19. Sequenced material: peripheral blood. CDR3 bases: TGCGCCAGCGATTATTACAGGTTCTCTCAGCCCCAGCATTTT. Translation gives CASDYYRFSQPQHF.